These T cell receptor beta chains were read from a single sample in a study of blood T cells in healthy people across ages. TCRdb redid the calling of the 5' RACE reads with MiXCR, one entry per CDR3 protein. Of some 760,000 distinct CDR3 sequences in the sample, more than 20% were seen once. These same records also appear under a second study, on T cells of mothers and their children.

Sequencing used blood. These receptors came from a boy aged 10-17 years in good health. Both conserved end residues are part of each CDR3. The D gene is left open where the match is weak. Only part of the rows carry a size: once, few, many, or a class if the clone is expanded.

v_gene	j_gene	d_gene	abundance	CDR3nt	CDR3aa
TRBV27	TRBJ2-5	TRBD2	few	TGTGCCAGCAGTTTTTGGACTAGCGGCCAAGAGACCCAGTACTTC	CASSFWTSGQETQYF
TRBV7-9	TRBJ2-5	.	.	TGTGCCAGCAGCTTGGACGCTGAAGAGGCCCAGTACTTC	CASSLDAEEAQYF
TRBV13	TRBJ2-5	.	few	TGTGCCAGCAGTGCCCTTAGAGTAGCGGGACAGGAGACCCAGTACTTC	CASSALRVAGQETQYF
TRBV5-6	TRBJ2-7	.	.	TGTGCCAGCAGCCCGGACGGAAGAAACTCCTACGAGCAGTACTTC	CASSPDGRNSYEQYF
TRBV20-1	TRBJ1-6	.	few	TGCAGTGCTAGAGGGCCAGAATCCTCACCCCTCCACTTT	CSARGPESSPLHF
TRBV4-1	TRBJ2-1	.	.	TGCGCCAGCAGCCAAATCGGGTACAATGAGCAGTTCTTC	CASSQIGYNEQFF
TRBV7-2	TRBJ1-5	TRBD1	.	TGTGCCAGCAGTTGGGGGACAGGGGGCCGTCAGCCCCAGCATTTT	CASSWGTGGRQPQHF
TRBV6-6	TRBJ2-1	.	few	TGTGCCAGCAGTTACAGGGGGGGGGTAAATGAGCAGTTCTTC	CASSYRGGVNEQFF
TRBV9	TRBJ2-5	.	.	TGTGCCAGCAGCTCCGAGGAGCGGGCGTCCCCTTCAGAGACCCAGTACTTC	CASSSEERASPSETQYF
TRBV3-1	TRBJ1-2	TRBD1	.	TGTGCCAGCAGCCAAGTGACCGGGACAGCAACTAACTATGGCTACACCTTC	CASSQVTGTATNYGYTF
TRBV12-3/TRBV12-4	TRBJ1-3	.	.	TGTGCCAGCACTAAGCAGAGTTCTGGAAACACCATATATTTT	CASTKQSSGNTIYF